This TCR beta chain was retrieved from a study of shared T cell receptors in the human thymus. Germline V gene data show CDR1 as LNHDA and CDR2 as SQIVND (reference sequence). The trim removed 7 bases at V and 1 base at J, leaving 1 base unmatched. The CDR3 has 13 amino acids. The repertoire was sequenced with immunoSEQ multiplex PCR; TCRdb's copy has only in-frame clones and lacks some. In the table there are about 400,000 clones, 85% to 95% of which are singletons. The source of this sequence is a human donor. The V gene is TRBV19, the J gene TRBJ2-3; 8 bases line up with TRBD1. Sequencing was carried out using thymocytes. The CDR3 loop is CASKGQGTDTQYF. The CDR3 bases are TGTGCCAGTAAGGGACAGGGCACAGATACGCAGTATTTT.